Listed below are T cell receptor beta chains from one sample, sequenced in a study of blood T cell repertoires in COVID-19. Assay: immunoSEQ multiplex PCR; the TCRdb copy retains only in-frame clones and omits some. The table includes around 290,000 clones, approximately 93% detected once. The sequenced sample was peripheral blood. Every receptor here comes from a woman in her twenties or thirties with COVID-19, enrolled during active disease. The CDR3 runs from the conserved cysteine through the conserved F or W. Each record gives: V gene, D gene, J gene, clone size, CDR3 protein, CDR3 DNA. The D gene is left open where the match is weak. The size of a clone is reported for some rows only, either as once, few or many, or as a class for expanded clones.

>TRBV5-5|TRBD2|TRBJ2-7|.
CASSLEASGRYEQYF
TGTGCCAGCAGCTTGGAAGCTAGCGGGAGATACGAGCAGTACTTC
>TRBV6-2/TRBV6-3|.|TRBJ1-1|.
CASSLRLQGDAHTKAFF
TGTGCCAGCAGCTTAAGGTTACAGGGCGACGCACACACCAAAGCTTTCTTT
>TRBV7-2|TRBD2|TRBJ2-5|.
CASSSRTSGRLEETQYF
TGTGCCAGCAGCTCCCGGACTAGCGGGAGACTGGAAGAGACCCAGTACTTC
>TRBV7-2|TRBD2|TRBJ2-7|.
CASSLGLGLASYEQYF
TGTGCCAGCAGCTTAGGGCTTGGACTAGCTTCCTACGAGCAGTACTTC
>TRBV7-3|TRBD1|TRBJ2-2|once
CASPGAGDRGDTGELFF
TGTGCCAGCCCTGGGGCCGGCGACAGGGGCGACACCGGGGAGCTGTTTTTT
>TRBV19|TRBD2|TRBJ2-1|.
CASKLADPYNEQFF
TGTGCCAGTAAACTAGCGGACCCGTACAATGAGCAGTTCTTC
>TRBV24-1|.|TRBJ2-5|.
CATQGGKETQYF
TGTGCCACACAGGGGGGGAAAGAGACCCAGTACTTC
>TRBV5-1|.|TRBJ1-5|.
CASSLDSPYQPQHF
TGCGCCAGCAGCTTGGACAGTCCCTATCAGCCCCAGCATTTT
>TRBV19|TRBD1|TRBJ1-4|.
CASSIQGANEKLFF
TGTGCCAGTAGTATCCAGGGGGCGAATGAAAAACTGTTTTTT
>TRBV10-3|.|TRBJ2-1|once
CAISDRVGSYNEQFF
TGTGCCATCAGTGATAGGGTAGGGAGCTACAATGAGCAGTTCTTC
>TRBV6-6|.|TRBJ1-5|.
CASTTGYGNQPQHF
TGTGCCAGCACTACAGGGTACGGCAATCAGCCCCAGCATTTT
>TRBV28|TRBD2|TRBJ2-7|.
CASSPRTSGRGEQYF
TGTGCCAGCAGTCCTCGGACTAGCGGGAGGGGCGAGCAGTACTTC
>TRBV7-8|TRBD1|TRBJ1-2|.
CASSSDRVGRGYTF
TGTGCCAGCAGTTCTGACAGGGTCGGCCGGGGCTACACCTTC